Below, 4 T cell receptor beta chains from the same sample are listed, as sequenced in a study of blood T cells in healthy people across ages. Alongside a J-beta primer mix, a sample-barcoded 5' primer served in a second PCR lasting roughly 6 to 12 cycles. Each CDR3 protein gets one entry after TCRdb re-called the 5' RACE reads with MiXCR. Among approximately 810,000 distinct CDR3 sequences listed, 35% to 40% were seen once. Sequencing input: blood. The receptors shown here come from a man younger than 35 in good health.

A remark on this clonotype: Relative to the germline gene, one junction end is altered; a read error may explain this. CDR3 in DNA: TGTACCAGCAGCCAAGTCGGGGTTAATGAGCAGTTCTTC. As protein: CTSSQVGVNEQFF. This chain connects TRBV4-2 to TRBJ2-1, with TRBD2 as a possible D gene (5 bases). Germline assignment: CDR1 LGHNA and CDR2 YNFKEQ. The CDR3 totals 13 residues.

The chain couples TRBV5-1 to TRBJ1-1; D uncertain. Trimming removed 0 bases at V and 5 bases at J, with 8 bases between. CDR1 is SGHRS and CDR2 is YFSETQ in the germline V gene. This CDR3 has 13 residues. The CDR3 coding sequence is TGCGCCAGCAGCTTGGACGCGAGAACTGAAGCTTTCTTT. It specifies CASSLDARTEAFF.

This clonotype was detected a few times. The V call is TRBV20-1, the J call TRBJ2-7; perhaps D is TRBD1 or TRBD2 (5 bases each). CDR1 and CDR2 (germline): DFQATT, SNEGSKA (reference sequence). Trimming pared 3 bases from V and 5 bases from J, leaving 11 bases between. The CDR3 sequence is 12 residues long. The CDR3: CSARSSGHEQYF. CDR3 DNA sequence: TGCAGTGCTAGGAGTTCGGGACACGAGCAGTACTTC.

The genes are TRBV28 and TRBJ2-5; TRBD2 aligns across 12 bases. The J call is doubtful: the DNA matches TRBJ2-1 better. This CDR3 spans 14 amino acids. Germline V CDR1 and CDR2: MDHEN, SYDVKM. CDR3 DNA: TGTGCCAGCACTAGCGGGGGGGGCTACGAGACCCAGTTCTTC. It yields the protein CASTSGGGYETQFF.